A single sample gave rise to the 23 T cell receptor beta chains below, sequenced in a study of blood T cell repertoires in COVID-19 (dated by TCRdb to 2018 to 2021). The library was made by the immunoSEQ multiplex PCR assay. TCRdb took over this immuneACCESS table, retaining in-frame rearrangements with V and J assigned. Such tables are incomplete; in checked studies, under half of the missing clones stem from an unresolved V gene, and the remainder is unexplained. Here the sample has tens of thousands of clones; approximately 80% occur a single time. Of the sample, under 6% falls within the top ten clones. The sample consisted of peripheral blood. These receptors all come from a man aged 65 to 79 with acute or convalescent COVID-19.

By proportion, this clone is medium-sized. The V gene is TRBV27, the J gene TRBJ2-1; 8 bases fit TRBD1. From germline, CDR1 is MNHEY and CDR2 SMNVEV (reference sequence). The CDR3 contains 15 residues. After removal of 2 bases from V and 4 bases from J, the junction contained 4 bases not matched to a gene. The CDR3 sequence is CASSLNRGRYNEQFF. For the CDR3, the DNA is TGTGCCAGCAGTTTAAACAGGGGGAGGTACAATGAGCAGTTCTTC.

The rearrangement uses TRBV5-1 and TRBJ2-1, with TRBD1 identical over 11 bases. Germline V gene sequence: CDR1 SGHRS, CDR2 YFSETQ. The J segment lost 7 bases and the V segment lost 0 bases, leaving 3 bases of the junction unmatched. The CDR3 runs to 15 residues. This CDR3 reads CASSLEGTGGNEQFF. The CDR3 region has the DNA TGCGCCAGCAGCTTGGAAGGGACAGGGGGAAATGAGCAGTTCTTC.

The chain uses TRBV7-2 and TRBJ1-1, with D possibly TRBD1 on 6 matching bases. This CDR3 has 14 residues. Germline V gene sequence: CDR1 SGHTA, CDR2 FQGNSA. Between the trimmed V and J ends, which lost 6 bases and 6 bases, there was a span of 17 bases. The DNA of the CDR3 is TGTGCCAGCAGTCCCGCGGGGGGGCACCCTGAAGCTTTCTTT. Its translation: CASSPAGGHPEAFF.

CDR3 loop: CASSQGPSGGRETQYF. The CDR3 DNA is TGCGCCAGCAGCCAAGGTCCAAGCGGGGGGAGGGAGACCCAGTACTTC. The chain combines TRBV4-1 with TRBJ2-5; 9 bases match TRBD2. The CDR3 sequence is 16 residues long. CDR1 is MGHRA, CDR2 YSYEKL, per germline. V trimming: 1 base; J trimming: 5 bases; junction bases outside the gene matches: 8.

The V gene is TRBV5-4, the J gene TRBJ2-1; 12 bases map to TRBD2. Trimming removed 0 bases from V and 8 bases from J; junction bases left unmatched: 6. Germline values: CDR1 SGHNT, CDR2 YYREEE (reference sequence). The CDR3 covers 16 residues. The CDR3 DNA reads TGTGCCAGCAGCTTGGGACTAGCGGGGGAAGGGGATGAGCAGTTCTTC. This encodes CASSLGLAGEGDEQFF.

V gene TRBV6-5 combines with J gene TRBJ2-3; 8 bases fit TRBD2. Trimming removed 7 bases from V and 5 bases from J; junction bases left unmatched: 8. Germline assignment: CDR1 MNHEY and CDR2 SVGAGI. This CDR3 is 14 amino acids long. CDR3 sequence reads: CASTQAGEGDTQYF. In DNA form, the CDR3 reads TGTGCCAGCACCCAAGCGGGGGAGGGAGATACGCAGTATTTT.

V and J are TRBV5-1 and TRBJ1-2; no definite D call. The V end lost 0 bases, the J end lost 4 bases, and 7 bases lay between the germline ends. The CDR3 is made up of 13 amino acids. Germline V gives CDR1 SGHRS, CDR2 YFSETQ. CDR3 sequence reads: CASSLEPIYGYTF. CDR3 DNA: TGCGCCAGCAGCTTGGAACCTATCTATGGCTACACCTTC.

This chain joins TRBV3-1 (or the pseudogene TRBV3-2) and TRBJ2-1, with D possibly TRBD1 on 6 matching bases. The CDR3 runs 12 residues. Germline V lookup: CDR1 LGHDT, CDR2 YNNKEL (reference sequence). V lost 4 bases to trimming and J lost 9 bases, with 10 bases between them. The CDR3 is CASSRLQGEQFF. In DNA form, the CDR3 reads TGTGCCAGCAGCCGCTTACAGGGTGAGCAGTTCTTC.

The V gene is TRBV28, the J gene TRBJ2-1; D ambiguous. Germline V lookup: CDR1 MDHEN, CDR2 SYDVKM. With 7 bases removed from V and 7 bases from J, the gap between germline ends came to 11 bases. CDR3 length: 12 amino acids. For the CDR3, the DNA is TGTGCCAGCACCCAGAGAGGAAATGAGCAGTTCTTC. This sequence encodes CASTQRGNEQFF.

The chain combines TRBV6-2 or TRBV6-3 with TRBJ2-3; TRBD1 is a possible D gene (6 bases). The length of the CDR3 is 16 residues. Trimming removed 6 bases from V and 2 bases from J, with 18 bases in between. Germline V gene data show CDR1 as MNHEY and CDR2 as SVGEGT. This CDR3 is CASSPGQRRHTDTQYF. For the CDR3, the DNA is TGTGCCAGCAGCCCCGGACAGCGAAGGCACACAGATACGCAGTATTTT.

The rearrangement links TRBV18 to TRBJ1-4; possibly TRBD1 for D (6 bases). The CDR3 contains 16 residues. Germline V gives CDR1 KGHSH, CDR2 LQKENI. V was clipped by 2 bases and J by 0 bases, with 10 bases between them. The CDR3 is CASSPGGSTTNEKLFF. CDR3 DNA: TGTGCCAGCTCACCAGGGGGCAGCACAACTAATGAAAAACTGTTTTTT.

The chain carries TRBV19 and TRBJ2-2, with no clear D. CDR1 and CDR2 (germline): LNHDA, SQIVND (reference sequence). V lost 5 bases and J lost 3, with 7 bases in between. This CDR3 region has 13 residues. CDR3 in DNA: TGTGCCAGTAGTCCGAGGCACACCGGGGAGCTGTTTTTT. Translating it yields CASSPRHTGELFF.

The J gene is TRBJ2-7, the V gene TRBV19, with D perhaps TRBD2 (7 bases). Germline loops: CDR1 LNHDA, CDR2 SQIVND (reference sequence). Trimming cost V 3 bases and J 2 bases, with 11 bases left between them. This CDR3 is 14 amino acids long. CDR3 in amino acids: CASSIRGDTYEQYF. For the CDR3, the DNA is TGTGCCAGTAGTATTCGGGGGGACACCTACGAGCAGTACTTC.

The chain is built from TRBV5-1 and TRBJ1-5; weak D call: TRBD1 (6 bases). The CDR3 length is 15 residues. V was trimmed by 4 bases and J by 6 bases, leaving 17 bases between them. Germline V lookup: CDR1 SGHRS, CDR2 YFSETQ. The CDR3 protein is CASSVNPGEPQPQHF. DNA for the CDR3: TGCGCCAGCAGCGTCAATCCAGGGGAACCTCAGCCCCAGCATTTT.

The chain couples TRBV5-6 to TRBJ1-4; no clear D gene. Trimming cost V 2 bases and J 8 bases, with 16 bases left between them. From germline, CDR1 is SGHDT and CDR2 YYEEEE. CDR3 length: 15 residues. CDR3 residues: CASSLMGRSGEKLFF. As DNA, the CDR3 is TGTGCCAGCAGCTTAATGGGTCGCAGCGGGGAAAAACTGTTTTTT.

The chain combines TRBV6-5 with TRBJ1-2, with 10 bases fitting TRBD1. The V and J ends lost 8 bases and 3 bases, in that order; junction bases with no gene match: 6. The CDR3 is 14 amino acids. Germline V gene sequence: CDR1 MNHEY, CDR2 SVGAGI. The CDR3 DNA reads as TGTGCCAGCGGGGCCGGGACAGGGGACTATGGCTACACCTTC. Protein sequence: CASGAGTGDYGYTF.

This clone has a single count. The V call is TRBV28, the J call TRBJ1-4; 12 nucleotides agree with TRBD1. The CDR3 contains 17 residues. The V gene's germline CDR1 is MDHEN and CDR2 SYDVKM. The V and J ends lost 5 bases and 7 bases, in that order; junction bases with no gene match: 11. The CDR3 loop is CASSQSGTGGFVEKLFF. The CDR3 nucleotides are TGTGCCAGCAGTCAATCCGGGACAGGGGGCTTCGTTGAAAAACTGTTTTTT.

The CDR3 DNA reads as TGTGCCAGCAGCCCCGGGGGGGACAGCTATGGCTACACCTTC. This encodes CASSPGGDSYGYTF. The chain joins TRBV11-2 to TRBJ1-2; 7 bases align to TRBD1. The germline gives CDR1 SGHAT, CDR2 FQNNGV. This CDR3 comprises 14 residues. V trimming: 5 bases; J trimming: 4 bases; junction bases outside the gene matches: 7.

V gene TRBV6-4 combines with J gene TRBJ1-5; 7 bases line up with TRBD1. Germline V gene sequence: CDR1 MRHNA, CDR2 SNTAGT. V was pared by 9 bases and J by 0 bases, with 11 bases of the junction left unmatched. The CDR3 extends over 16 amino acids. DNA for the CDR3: TGTGCCAGGACAGGGCTAGGGCTCTATAGCAATCAGCCCCAGCATTTT. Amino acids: CARTGLGLYSNQPQHF.

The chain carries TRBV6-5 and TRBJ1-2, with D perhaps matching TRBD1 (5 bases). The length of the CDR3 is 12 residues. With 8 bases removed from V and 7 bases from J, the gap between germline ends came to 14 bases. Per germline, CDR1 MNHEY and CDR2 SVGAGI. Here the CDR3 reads CASARTTRGYTF. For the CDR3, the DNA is TGTGCCAGCGCTCGGACAACCCGTGGCTACACCTTC.

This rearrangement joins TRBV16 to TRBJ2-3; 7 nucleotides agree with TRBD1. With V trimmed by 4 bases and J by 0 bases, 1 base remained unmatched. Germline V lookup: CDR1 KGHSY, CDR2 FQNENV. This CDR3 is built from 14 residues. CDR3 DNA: TGTGCCAGCAGCCGGGACAGCAGCACAGATACGCAGTATTTT. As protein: CASSRDSSTDTQYF.

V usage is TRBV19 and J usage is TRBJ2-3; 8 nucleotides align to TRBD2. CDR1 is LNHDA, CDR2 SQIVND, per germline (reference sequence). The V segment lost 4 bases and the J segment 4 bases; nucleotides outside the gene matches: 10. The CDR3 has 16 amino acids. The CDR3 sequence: CASSTNSGEAPDTQYF. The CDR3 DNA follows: TGTGCCAGTAGTACTAATAGCGGGGAAGCTCCAGATACGCAGTATTTT.

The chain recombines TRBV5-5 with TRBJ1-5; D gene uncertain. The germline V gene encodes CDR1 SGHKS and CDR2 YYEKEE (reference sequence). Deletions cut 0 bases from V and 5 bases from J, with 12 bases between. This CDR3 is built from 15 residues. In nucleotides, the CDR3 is TGTGCCAGCAGCTTGGGCCTCTGGGCCGATCAGCCCCAGCATTTT. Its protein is CASSLGLWADQPQHF.